The rows below give T cell receptor beta chains drawn from one sample of a study of identifying expanded T cells in peripheral blood. Produced via immunoSEQ multiplex PCR; TCRdb's table is partial and in-frame only. The repertoire has about 110,000 clones, 88% of them found once; the top ten carry 8.4%. Specimen: blood. These receptors were collected from a person aged 18 to 69 in good health. CDR3s include the opening cysteine and the closing phenylalanine or tryptophan. The D gene is left open where the match is weak. The size field is filled for only some rows; it gives once, few, many or a size class.

V: TRBV13; D: NA; length: 15; size: NA; J: TRBJ1-1; CDR3: CASSLDVGGNTEAFF; DNA: TGTGCCAGCAGCTTAGATGTCGGGGGGAACACTGAAGCTTTCTTT
V: TRBV18; D: TRBD2; length: 14; size: NA; J: TRBJ2-5; CDR3: CASSEGGPLETQYF; DNA: TGTGCCAGCTCGGAGGGAGGGCCGTTGGAGACCCAGTACTTC
V: TRBV28; D: NA; length: 13; size: NA; J: TRBJ1-5; CDR3: CASKNTLNQPQHF; DNA: TGTGCCAGCAAAAATACCCTGAATCAGCCCCAGCATTTT
V: TRBV6-5; D: TRBD1; length: 13; size: NA; J: TRBJ1-2; CDR3: CASSRDSNYGYTF; DNA: TGTGCCAGCAGCAGGGACAGTAACTATGGCTACACCTTC
V: TRBV7-6; D: NA; length: 15; size: NA; J: TRBJ2-3; CDR3: CASSLGLRGVDTQYF; DNA: TGTGCCAGCAGCCTAGGACTTCGTGGCGTCGATACGCAGTATTTT
V: TRBV10-3; D: TRBD2; length: 17; size: NA; J: TRBJ2-2; CDR3: CAISSGTSGRVGGELFF; DNA: TGTGCCATCAGCTCCGGGACTAGCGGGAGGGTTGGCGGGGAGCTGTTTTTT
V: TRBV5-6; D: NA; length: 13; size: NA; J: TRBJ1-5; CDR3: CASSSGERQPQHF; DNA: TGTGCCAGCAGCTCAGGGGAGAGGCAGCCCCAGCATTTT
V: TRBV7-2; D: NA; length: 16; size: NA; J: TRBJ1-4; CDR3: CASSLRAQMLGEKLFF; DNA: TGTGCCAGCAGCTTAAGAGCACAAATGCTGGGTGAAAAACTGTTTTTT
V: TRBV27; D: NA; length: 14; size: once; J: TRBJ2-2; CDR3: CASRSQPSTGELFF; DNA: TGTGCCAGCAGATCCCAGCCCTCCACCGGGGAGCTGTTTTTT
V: TRBV5-5; D: NA; length: 13; size: once; J: TRBJ1-1; CDR3: CASSSPVNTEAFF; DNA: TGTGCCAGCAGCTCACCCGTTAACACTGAAGCTTTCTTT
V: TRBV7-7; D: TRBD2; length: 15; size: NA; J: TRBJ2-5; CDR3: CASSSLSGGQETQYF; DNA: TGTGCCAGCAGCTCTCTTAGCGGGGGACAAGAGACCCAGTACTTC
V: TRBV9; D: NA; length: 15; size: NA; J: TRBJ2-1; CDR3: CASSVVETPYNEQFF; DNA: TGTGCCAGCAGCGTAGTCGAGACACCGTACAATGAGCAGTTCTTC
V: TRBV7-2; D: NA; length: 13; size: NA; J: TRBJ2-5; CDR3: CASSSPPTRTQYF; DNA: TGTGCCAGCAGCTCCCCCCCCACCCGGACCCAGTACTTC
V: TRBV7-3; D: TRBD2; length: 18; size: NA; J: TRBJ2-1; CDR3: CASSANLGLAGANNEQFF; DNA: TGTGCCAGCAGCGCCAATCTTGGACTAGCGGGGGCTAACAATGAGCAGTTCTTC
V: TRBV19; D: NA; length: 15; size: NA; J: TRBJ1-1; CDR3: CASSIDPGGRPEAFF; DNA: TGTGCCAGTAGTATAGATCCTGGGGGCAGGCCTGAAGCTTTCTTT
V: TRBV7-2; D: NA; length: 14; size: NA; J: TRBJ2-7; CDR3: CASSPRQYEGEQYF; DNA: TGTGCCAGCAGCCCTAGGCAGTACGAGGGAGAGCAGTACTTC
V: TRBV30; D: NA; length: 13; size: NA; J: TRBJ1-5; CDR3: CAWSVRTDQPQHF; DNA: TGTGCCTGGAGTGTACGCACGGATCAGCCCCAGCATTTT
V: TRBV5-1; D: NA; length: 16; size: few; J: TRBJ2-7; CDR3: CASSFDTRPFTYEQYF; DNA: TGCGCCAGCAGCTTTGACACCAGGCCCTTTACCTACGAGCAGTACTTC
V: TRBV6-1; D: TRBD2; length: 16; size: many; J: TRBJ2-3; CDR3: CASSDGLAGGADTQYF; DNA: TGTGCCAGCAGTGACGGACTAGCGGGAGGGGCAGATACGCAGTATTTT
V: TRBV9; D: NA; length: 15; size: NA; J: TRBJ2-3; CDR3: CASSVWEGNTDTQYF; DNA: TGTGCCAGCAGCGTATGGGAAGGAAACACAGATACGCAGTATTTT
V: TRBV7-3; D: TRBD1; length: 15; size: NA; J: TRBJ2-7; CDR3: CASSTTGGRAYEQYF; DNA: TGTGCCAGCAGCACCACAGGGGGAAGGGCCTACGAGCAGTACTTC
V: TRBV9; D: TRBD2; length: 14; size: NA; J: TRBJ2-1; CDR3: CASSISGGYNEQFF; DNA: TGTGCCAGCAGCATTAGCGGGGGCTACAATGAGCAGTTCTTC
V: TRBV29-1; D: NA; length: 15; size: NA; J: TRBJ1-1; CDR3: CSVSGTVPMNTEAFF; DNA: TGCAGCGTTTCGGGGACGGTTCCCATGAACACTGAAGCTTTCTTT
V: TRBV7-2; D: NA; length: 13; size: NA; J: TRBJ1-4; CDR3: CASSFTGAEKLFF; DNA: TGTGCCAGCAGCTTTACGGGGGCTGAAAAACTGTTTTTT
V: TRBV5-6; D: TRBD1; length: 17; size: NA; J: TRBJ1-2; CDR3: CASSLLPGQGTNYGYTF; DNA: TGTGCCAGCAGCTTGTTACCGGGACAGGGAACTAACTATGGCTACACCTTC
V: TRBV11-2; D: NA; length: 14; size: NA; J: TRBJ1-3; CDR3: CASTEQGLGNTIYF; DNA: TGTGCCAGCACCGAACAGGGTCTCGGAAACACCATATATTTT
V: TRBV10-2; D: TRBD2; length: 13; size: NA; J: TRBJ2-5; CDR3: CASSDSAGETQYF; DNA: TGCGCCAGCAGTGATTCAGCGGGGGAGACCCAGTACTTC
V: TRBV30; D: TRBD1; length: 16; size: NA; J: TRBJ2-1; CDR3: CAWSAKGQGDYNEQFF; DNA: TGTGCCTGGAGTGCAAAGGGACAGGGAGACTACAATGAGCAGTTCTTC
V: TRBV10-2; D: NA; length: 15; size: NA; J: TRBJ2-7; CDR3: CASSESRERGYEQYF; DNA: TGCGCCAGCAGTGAGTCGAGGGAGAGGGGGTACGAGCAGTACTTC
V: TRBV2; D: TRBD1; length: 14; size: NA; J: TRBJ2-2; CDR3: CASRGTGSRGELFF; DNA: TGTGCCAGCAGGGGGACAGGTTCCCGCGGGGAGCTGTTTTTT
V: TRBV11-1; D: NA; length: 16; size: NA; J: TRBJ2-6; CDR3: CASSLDGGSGANVLTF; DNA: TGTGCCAGCAGCTTAGACGGGGGCTCTGGGGCCAACGTCCTGACTTTC
V: TRBV19; D: TRBD1; length: 13; size: NA; J: TRBJ1-2; CDR3: CASSTGQGSGYTF; DNA: TGTGCCAGTAGTACCGGACAGGGCTCAGGCTACACCTTC
V: TRBV5-1; D: TRBD1; length: 14; size: few; J: TRBJ1-4; CDR3: CASSLNRGNEKLFF; DNA: TGCGCCAGCAGCTTGAACAGGGGCAATGAAAAACTGTTTTTT
V: TRBV5-1; D: TRBD2; length: 17; size: NA; J: TRBJ2-2; CDR3: CASSTEFSGRAGGELFF; DNA: TGCGCCAGCAGCACGGAATTTAGCGGGAGGGCCGGCGGGGAGCTGTTTTTT
V: TRBV5-4; D: TRBD2; length: 12; size: once; J: TRBJ2-1; CDR3: CASTREGLPQFF; DNA: TGTGCCAGCACCCGGGAGGGACTTCCGCAGTTCTTC
V: TRBV4-1; D: TRBD1; length: 15; size: NA; J: TRBJ2-7; CDR3: CASSRAGTGGSEQYF; DNA: TGCGCCAGCAGCCGAGCCGGGACAGGGGGGAGCGAGCAGTACTTC
V: TRBV14; D: NA; length: 17; size: few; J: TRBJ2-5; CDR3: CASSQSLAGRTQETQYF; DNA: TGTGCCAGCAGCCAATCCCTCGCCGGACGGACCCAAGAGACCCAGTACTTC
V: TRBV12-5; D: NA; length: 13; size: NA; J: TRBJ2-7; CDR3: CAVWGRAGGEQYF; DNA: TGTGCTGTATGGGGCAGGGCGGGTGGCGAGCAGTACTTC
V: TRBV2; D: NA; length: 13; size: NA; J: TRBJ1-1; CDR3: CASSLNLNTEAFF; DNA: TGTGCCAGCAGTTTAAACCTGAACACTGAAGCTTTCTTT
V: TRBV29-1; D: NA; length: 16; size: few; J: TRBJ2-1; CDR3: CSVEYSGLGSYNEQFF; DNA: TGCAGCGTTGAGTATTCCGGGCTTGGCTCCTACAATGAGCAGTTCTTC
V: TRBV12-5; D: NA; length: 13; size: NA; J: TRBJ2-5; CDR3: CASGSSGSETQYF; DNA: TGTGCTAGTGGTTCATCGGGTAGCGAGACCCAGTACTTC
V: TRBV27; D: NA; length: 12; size: NA; J: TRBJ2-3; CDR3: CASKGGGNTQYF; DNA: TGTGCCAGCAAGGGTGGGGGAAATACGCAGTATTTT
V: TRBV7-9; D: NA; length: 13; size: NA; J: TRBJ2-3; CDR3: CASSLGVTDTQYF; DNA: TGTGCCAGCAGCTTAGGTGTCACAGATACGCAGTATTTT
V: TRBV6-6; D: NA; length: 13; size: NA; J: TRBJ2-5; CDR3: CASSYRQKETQYF; DNA: TGTGCCAGCAGTTACAGACAGAAAGAGACCCAGTACTTC
V: TRBV5-1; D: NA; length: 17; size: few; J: TRBJ1-3; CDR3: CASSSATFGGSGNTIYF; DNA: TGCGCCAGCAGCTCGGCCACGTTTGGGGGCTCTGGAAACACCATATATTTT
V: TRBV7-3; D: NA; length: 12; size: NA; J: TRBJ2-1; CDR3: CASSLDLGEQFF; DNA: TGTGCCAGCAGCTTAGACCTTGGTGAGCAGTTCTTC
V: TRBV18; D: TRBD2; length: 17; size: NA; J: TRBJ2-1; CDR3: CASSPSFSGRAGNEQFF; DNA: TGTGCCAGCTCACCCAGCTTTAGCGGGAGGGCTGGGAATGAGCAGTTCTTC
V: TRBV2; D: NA; length: 15; size: NA; J: TRBJ2-7; CDR3: CASSERDPQTYEQYF; DNA: TGTGCCAGCAGTGAGAGGGACCCTCAAACCTACGAGCAGTACTTC
V: TRBV10-1; D: NA; length: 15; size: NA; J: TRBJ2-7; CDR3: CASSEGQGVGNEQYF; DNA: TGCGCCAGCAGTGAGGGGCAGGGTGTTGGAAACGAGCAGTACTTC
V: TRBV5-1; D: NA; length: 14; size: NA; J: TRBJ2-7; CDR3: CASSLGDGNYEQYF; DNA: TGCGCCAGCAGCTTGGGGGACGGGAACTACGAGCAGTACTTC
V: TRBV25-1; D: NA; length: 11; size: NA; J: TRBJ1-1; CDR3: CASSRNTEAFF; DNA: TGTGCCAGTTCCAGGAACACTGAAGCTTTCTTT
V: TRBV5-1; D: NA; length: 17; size: NA; J: TRBJ2-2; CDR3: CASSFPGPGPNTGELFF; DNA: TGCGCCAGCAGCTTCCCGGGCCCGGGGCCAAACACCGGGGAGCTGTTTTTT
V: TRBV5-4; D: TRBD1; length: 12; size: NA; J: TRBJ1-2; CDR3: CASSFQGGGYTF; DNA: TGTGCCAGCAGCTTCCAGGGGGGTGGCTACACCTTC